Below, one TCR beta chain is given with its context. The record originates from a study of shared clonotypes between healthy human individuals. Positively selected for CCR7, the CD45RO-negative cells used as naive CD8 cells excluded terminally differentiated effector memory CD45RA+ cells. The CDR3 loop spans 13 amino acids. Per germline, CDR1 MNHEY and CDR2 SMNVEV (reference sequence). V gave up 2 bases and J gave up 5 bases, with 10 bases separating them. Only in-frame clones appear in the TCRdb table, and some are missing; sequencing was by immunoSEQ multiplex PCR. The sample holds 1.5 million to 2.5 million clones, about 94% seen once.

The sequence was collected from a man between 18 and 29 years old in good health. The gene calls are TRBV27 and TRBJ2-7; no clear D gene. The specimen was naive CD8+ T cells sorted from blood. CDR3 coding DNA: TGTGCCAGCAGTTTAACCAGGCTCAACGAGCAGTACTTC. The encoded protein is CASSLTRLNEQYF.